This TCR beta chain was captured in a study of OX40 agonist ivuxolimab in advanced cancers. On the study more broadly: The group had a mean age of 60 years, ranged from roughly 23 to 85, and was just under 85% male. Partial responses were observed in three patients, of whom one had hepatocellular carcinoma and two had cutaneous melanoma.

Germline assignment: CDR1 LNHDA and CDR2 SQIVND (reference sequence). The CDR3 loop spans 11 amino acids. V was clipped by 3 bases and J by 11 bases, with 11 bases between them. TCRdb's copy holds only in-frame clones and misses some; the assay was immunoSEQ multiplex PCR. This table has over 90,000 clones, around 87% appearing once. Concerning this clone: Its antigen is unknown.

General study findings and limits: Clonal expansion by week 6 occurred in CD4+ and CD8+ blood T cells (at 0.1 to 3.0 mg/kg). Antigen specificity of clonally expanded peripheral T cells was not established.

Source: CD4+ or CD8+ T cells sorted from blood, taken in a trial of the OX40 agonist ivuxolimab. This TCR derives from an adult with an advanced solid tumor such as melanoma, head and neck, liver or kidney cancer. The chain employs TRBV19 and TRBJ2-7, with a possible D match to TRBD1 (6 bases). The CDR3 DNA reads TGTGCCAGTAGTATTTCAGGGGTGAAGTACTTC. This encodes CASSISGVKYF.